The T cell receptor (beta chain) under discussion was sequenced for a study of CD8 T cells in ankylosing spondylitis. Study-wide findings and caveats: Characteristic, it appeared, of ankylosing spondylitis blood was a TCR beta motif of eight highly homologous variants.

MiXCR, applied by TCRdb to the 5' RACE reads, yields one record per CDR3 protein. In the table there are some 840,000 distinct CDR3 sequences, 10% to 15% of which are singletons. Comments on this clonotype: The antigen is unknown.

CDR1 is MNHEY and CDR2 is SVGAGI in the germline V gene. Trimming took 6 bases from V and 5 from J; bases not matched to a gene: 1. The length of the CDR3 is 11 residues. The sample taken for sequencing was blood, either unsorted or a sorted T cell fraction (not recorded which). The V and J genes are TRBV6-5 and TRBJ2-7; 7 bases are a match to TRBD2. This sequence was found in a male donor with ankylosing spondylitis. The CDR3 is CASRAGDEQYF. The CDR3, as DNA: TGTGCCAGCAGGGCGGGGGACGAGCAGTACTTC.